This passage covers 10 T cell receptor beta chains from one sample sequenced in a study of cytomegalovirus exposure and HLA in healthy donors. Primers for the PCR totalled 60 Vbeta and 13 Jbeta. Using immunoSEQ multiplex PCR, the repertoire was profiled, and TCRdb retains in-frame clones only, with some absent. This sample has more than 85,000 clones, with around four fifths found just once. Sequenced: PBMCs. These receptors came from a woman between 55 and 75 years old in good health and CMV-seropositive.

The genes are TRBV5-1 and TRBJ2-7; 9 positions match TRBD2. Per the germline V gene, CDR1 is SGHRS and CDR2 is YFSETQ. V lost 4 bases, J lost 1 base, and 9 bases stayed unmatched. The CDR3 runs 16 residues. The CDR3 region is CASSPAPAGGSYEQYF. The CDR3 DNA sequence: TGCGCCAGCAGCCCCGCGCCGGCGGGAGGGTCCTACGAGCAGTACTTC. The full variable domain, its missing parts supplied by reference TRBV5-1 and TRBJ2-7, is KAGVTQTPRYLIKTRGQQVTLSCSPISGHRSVSWYQQTPGQGLQFLFEYFSETQRNKGNFPGRFSGRQFSNSRSEMNVSTLELGDSALYLCASSPAPAGGSYEQYFGPGTRLTVT.

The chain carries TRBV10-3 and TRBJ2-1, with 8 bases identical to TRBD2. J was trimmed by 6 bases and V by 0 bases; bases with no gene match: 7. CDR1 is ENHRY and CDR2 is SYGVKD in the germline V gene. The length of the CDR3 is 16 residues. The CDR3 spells CAISESSGSLGNEQFF. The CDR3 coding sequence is TGTGCCATCAGTGAGTCGAGCGGGAGTCTCGGCAATGAGCAGTTCTTC.

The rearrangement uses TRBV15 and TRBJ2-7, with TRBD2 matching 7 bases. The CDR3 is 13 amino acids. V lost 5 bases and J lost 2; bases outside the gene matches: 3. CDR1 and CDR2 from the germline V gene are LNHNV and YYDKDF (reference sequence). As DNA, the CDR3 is TGTGCCACCAGCCAGGGACTAACCTACGAGCAGTACTTC. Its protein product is CATSQGLTYEQYF.

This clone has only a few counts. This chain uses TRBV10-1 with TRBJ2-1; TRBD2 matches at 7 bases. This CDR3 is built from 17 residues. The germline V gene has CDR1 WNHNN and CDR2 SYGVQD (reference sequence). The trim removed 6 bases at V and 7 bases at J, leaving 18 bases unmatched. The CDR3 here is CASSTPGGLDSENEQFF. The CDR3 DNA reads TGCGCCAGCAGCACCCCCGGTGGACTAGATTCTGAGAATGAGCAGTTCTTC.

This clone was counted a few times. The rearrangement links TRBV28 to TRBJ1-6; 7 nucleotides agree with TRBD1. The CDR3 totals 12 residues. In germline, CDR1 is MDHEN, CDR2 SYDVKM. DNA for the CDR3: TGTGCATCTAACAGGGGCCATCAACCCCTCCACTTT. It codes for CASNRGHQPLHF.

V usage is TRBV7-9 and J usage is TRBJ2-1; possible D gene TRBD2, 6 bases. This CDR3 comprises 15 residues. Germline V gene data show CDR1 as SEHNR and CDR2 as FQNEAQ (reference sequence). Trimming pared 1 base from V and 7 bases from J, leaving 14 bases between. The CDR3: CASSLGRGGGNEQFF. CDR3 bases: TGTGCCAGCAGCTTAGGGCGGGGAGGAGGAAATGAGCAGTTCTTC.

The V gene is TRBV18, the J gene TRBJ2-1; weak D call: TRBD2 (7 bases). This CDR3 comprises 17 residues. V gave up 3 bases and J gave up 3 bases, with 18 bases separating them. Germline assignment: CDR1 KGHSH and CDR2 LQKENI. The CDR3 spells CASSPPGRGGDYNEQFF. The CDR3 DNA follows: TGTGCCAGCTCACCCCCCGGTAGGGGGGGCGACTACAATGAGCAGTTCTTC. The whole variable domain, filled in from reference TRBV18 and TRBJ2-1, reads NAGVMQNPRHLVRRRGQEARLRCSPMKGHSHVYWYRQLPEEGLKFMVYLQKENIIDESGMPKERFSAEFPKEGPSILRIQQVVRGDSAAYFCASSPPGRGGDYNEQFFGPGTRLTVL.

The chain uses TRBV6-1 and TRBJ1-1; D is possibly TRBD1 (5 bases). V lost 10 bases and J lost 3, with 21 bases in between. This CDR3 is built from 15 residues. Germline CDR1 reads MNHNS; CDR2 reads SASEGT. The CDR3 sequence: CATLIFMGGDTEAFF. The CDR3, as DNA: TGTGCCACCCTTATATTTATGGGAGGGGACACTGAAGCTTTCTTT.

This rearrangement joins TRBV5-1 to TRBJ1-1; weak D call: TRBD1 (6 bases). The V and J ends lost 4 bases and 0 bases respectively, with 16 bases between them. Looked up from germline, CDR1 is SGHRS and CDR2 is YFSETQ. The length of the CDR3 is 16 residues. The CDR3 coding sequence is TGCGCCAGCAGCCCCGGACAGCGATCCGTGAACACTGAAGCTTTCTTT. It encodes CASSPGQRSVNTEAFF.

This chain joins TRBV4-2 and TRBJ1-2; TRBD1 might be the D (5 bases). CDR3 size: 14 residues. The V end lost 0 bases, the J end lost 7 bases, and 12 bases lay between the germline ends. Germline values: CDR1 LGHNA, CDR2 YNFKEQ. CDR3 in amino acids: CASSQDGGYRGYTF. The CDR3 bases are TGTGCCAGCAGCCAAGACGGGGGGTACCGTGGCTACACCTTC.